The next 10 T cell receptor beta chains were all read from a single sample in a study of shared clonotypes between healthy human individuals. Some clones are missing from TCRdb's copy, which holds only in-frame ones; the method was immunoSEQ multiplex PCR. The sample holds a few million clones, more than 85% seen once. Sample: naive CD4+ T cells from PBMCs. Specified subset: CD45RA+ positively selected. These TCRs come from a young man in good health. Some clones in this sample may be carry-over from other donors' samples.

This chain links TRBV19 with TRBJ2-1; 7 positions agree with TRBD2. J gave up 4 bases and V 5 bases, and 11 bases lay outside the gene matches. This CDR3 contains 16 residues. Germline CDR1 and CDR2: LNHDA and SQIVND (reference sequence). The CDR3 region has the DNA TGTGCCAGTAGTCCCGTGATAACGGGAGGTTACAATGAGCAGTTCTTC. Its protein product is CASSPVITGGYNEQFF.

The rearrangement links TRBV29-1 to TRBJ1-2; possible D gene TRBD1, 5 bases. The CDR3 is made up of 12 amino acids. CDR1 and CDR2 (germline): SQVTM, ANQGSEA. V was clipped by 4 bases and J by 8 bases, with 14 bases between them. In nucleotides, the CDR3 is TGCAGCGTTGGCCAGACCAAGGGGGGCTACACCTTC. Its translation: CSVGQTKGGYTF.

The rearrangement joins TRBV19 to TRBJ2-1, with no clear D. This CDR3 region has 13 residues. V dropped 7 bases and J dropped 1 base, with 8 bases sitting between them. Germline assignment: CDR1 LNHDA and CDR2 SQIVND (reference sequence). CDR3 DNA sequence: TGTGCCAGTACTGACGGTTCCTACAATGAGCAGTTCTTC. It specifies CASTDGSYNEQFF.

In nucleotides, the CDR3 is TGTGCCAGTAGTACGATCGACAGGGATAGAAACACCATATATTTT. It translates to CASSTIDRDRNTIYF. This chain links TRBV19 with TRBJ1-3; 7 nucleotides align to TRBD1. With 4 bases clipped from V and 5 bases from J, the junction kept 8 bases outside the gene matches. CDR1 is LNHDA, CDR2 SQIVND, per germline (reference sequence). The CDR3 is made up of 15 amino acids.

This clone was seen just once. The chain links TRBV5-1 to TRBJ1-2, with D unclear. Germline loops: CDR1 SGHRS, CDR2 YFSETQ. The CDR3 contains 14 residues. Trimming took 3 bases from V and 4 from J, leaving 13 bases between them. CDR3 nucleotide sequence: TGCGCCAGCAGCTCTCGGTCCGGAGGCTATGGCTACACCTTC. Translated, it gives CASSSRSGGYGYTF.

This clone appeared once. The V and J genes are TRBV27 and TRBJ2-5; possible D gene TRBD2, 5 bases. The V end lost 4 bases, the J end lost 0 bases, and 15 bases lay between the germline ends. Per germline, CDR1 MNHEY and CDR2 SMNVEV (reference sequence). This CDR3 has 16 amino acids. The CDR3 loop is CASSYREGPYQETQYF. CDR3 DNA: TGTGCCAGCAGTTATCGGGAAGGGCCGTACCAAGAGACCCAGTACTTC.

The rearrangement uses TRBV28 and TRBJ2-2; no clear D. CDR3 length: 15 residues. V lost 6 bases to trimming and J lost 2 bases, with 13 bases between them. The germline V gene has CDR1 MDHEN and CDR2 SYDVKM. The CDR3 sequence is CASSHDGPNTGELFF. The CDR3 region has the DNA TGTGCCAGCAGCCATGACGGGCCAAACACCGGGGAGCTGTTTTTT.

The gene calls are TRBV6-1 and TRBJ2-7, with a possible D match to TRBD1 (6 bases). Trimming took 2 bases from V and 3 from J, leaving 8 bases between them. This CDR3 region has 13 residues. CDR1 is MNHNS and CDR2 is SASEGT in the germline V gene. CDR3 nucleotides: TGTGCCAGCAGTGAACAGGGGTACTACGAGCAGTACTTC. It specifies CASSEQGYYEQYF.

V gene TRBV18 combines with J gene TRBJ2-1; D is ambiguous. Trimming cost V 2 bases and J 0 bases, with 17 bases left between them. This CDR3 has 18 residues. CDR1 and CDR2 (germline): KGHSH, LQKENI. The CDR3 is CASSPMELGLSSYNEQFF. For the CDR3, the DNA is TGTGCCAGCTCACCAATGGAGCTAGGATTAAGCTCCTACAATGAGCAGTTCTTC.

The gene calls are TRBV5-1 and TRBJ1-1, with D unclear. Germline assignment: CDR1 SGHRS and CDR2 YFSETQ. This CDR3 has 14 residues. V was pared by 4 bases and J by 6 bases, with 16 bases between. In DNA, the CDR3 is TGCGCCAGCAGCCCACGCCCCGAGGCCGCTGAAGCTTTCTTT. It is translated as CASSPRPEAAEAFF.